Presented here are 26 T cell receptor beta chains from one specimen sequenced in a study of shared clonotypes between healthy human individuals. Profiled with immunoSEQ multiplex PCR; TCRdb holds only in-frame clones, not every one. The data contain more than 1.2 million clones, about 98.5% of them singletons. Sample: naive CD4+ T cells sorted from blood. Sample subset: CD45RA+ positively selected. The source of these receptors is a man aged 25 to 45 in good health.

The chain employs TRBV27 and TRBJ2-7; D unclear. The V end was cut by 6 bases, the J end by 3 bases, with 21 bases between. The V gene's germline CDR1 is MNHEY and CDR2 SMNVEV (reference sequence). The CDR3 consists of 16 residues. The chain's CDR3 is CASSLYGVGSLYEQYF. CDR3 sequence (DNA): TGTGCCAGCAGCCTATATGGGGTGGGTAGCCTCTACGAGCAGTACTTC.

The chain links TRBV2 to TRBJ1-5; D might be TRBD1 (6 bases). The length of the CDR3 is 15 residues. Trimming shortened V by 6 bases and J by 0 bases, and 12 bases separated the two germline ends. Germline CDR1 and CDR2: SNHLY and FYNNEI. CDR3 nucleotide sequence: TGTGCCAGCAGGGGCGACAGGAATAGCAATCAGCCCCAGCATTTT. It yields the protein CASRGDRNSNQPQHF.

The gene calls are TRBV11-2 and TRBJ2-2; TRBD2 might be the D (6 bases). Germline V gene data show CDR1 as SGHAT and CDR2 as FQNNGV. Trimming shortened V by 5 bases and J by 4 bases, and 20 bases separated the two germline ends. The CDR3 totals 17 residues. The CDR3 loop reads CASSPSEGLAFTGELFF. As DNA, the CDR3 is TGTGCCAGCAGCCCCTCCGAGGGACTCGCCTTCACCGGGGAGCTGTTTTTT.

This chain connects TRBV14 to TRBJ2-4; D might be TRBD1 or TRBD2, each matching 5 bases. From germline, CDR1 is SGHDN and CDR2 FVKESK. This CDR3 spans 15 amino acids. Trimming took 1 base from V and 6 from J, leaving 13 bases between them. The CDR3 region is CASSQGLGRGNIQYF. The DNA for the CDR3 is TGTGCCAGCAGCCAAGGGTTGGGACGCGGAAACATTCAGTACTTC.

This chain uses TRBV7-6 with TRBJ1-2, with D uncertain. Per the germline V gene, CDR1 is SGHVS and CDR2 is FNYEAQ. This CDR3 has 14 amino acids. The ends were cut back, 1 base at V and 11 bases at J, with 17 bases in the middle. The CDR3 sequence is CASSLELAGKRYTF. CDR3 coding DNA: TGTGCCAGCAGCTTAGAGTTGGCGGGAAAGAGGTACACCTTC.

CDR3 protein: CASSYGGDTEAFF. CDR3 DNA sequence: TGTGCCAGCAGTTACGGGGGAGACACTGAAGCTTTCTTT. The chain recombines TRBV6-5 with TRBJ1-1; D is possibly TRBD1 (5 bases). The CDR3 sequence is 13 residues long. Germline V gene lookup returns CDR1 MNHEY and CDR2 SVGAGI. Trimming took 2 bases from V and 3 from J, leaving 7 bases between them.

A word on this clone: This specimen includes other DNA sequences encoding the same CDR3. V usage is TRBV5-1 and J usage is TRBJ2-1; no clear D. The CDR3 totals 12 residues. The V gene's germline CDR1 is SGHRS and CDR2 YFSETQ. V gave up 0 bases and J gave up 6 bases, with 4 bases separating them. The CDR3 DNA reads as TGCGCCAGCAGCTTGGGCCCCAATGAGCAGTTCTTC. As protein: CASSLGPNEQFF.

The rearrangement uses TRBV11-2 and TRBJ2-2, with D perhaps TRBD1 or TRBD2 (6 bases each). This CDR3 spans 15 amino acids. Per germline, CDR1 SGHAT and CDR2 FQNNGV. The germline V and J ends were trimmed by 3 bases and 8 bases, with 16 bases remaining between them. The CDR3 DNA sequence: TGTGCCAGCAGCTTGGATCTAGGGGGGTTAGGGGAGCTGTTTTTT. Amino acid sequence: CASSLDLGGLGELFF.

This clone has just one count. The junction differs from germline at one of its ends, possibly a read error. The chain carries TRBV7-7 and TRBJ2-5, with 14 positions matching TRBD2. The germline V gene encodes CDR1 SSHAT and CDR2 FNYEAQ (reference sequence). This CDR3 is 16 amino acids long. Here the CDR3 DNA reads TGTGCTAGCAGCCCGAGACTAGCGGGAGGGGCAGAGACCCAGTACTTC. Translating it yields CASSPRLAGGAETQYF.

CDR3 loop: CGQGSGSTSYEQYF. The CDR3 nucleotides read TGTGGCCAGGGCAGCGGCTCTACCTCGTACGAGCAGTACTTC. The chain employs TRBV12-5 and TRBJ2-7; D possibly matches TRBD1 or TRBD2 (5 bases each). The CDR3 has 14 amino acids. Germline V gene data show CDR1 as LGHNT and CDR2 as FRNRAP.

V and J are TRBV5-1 and TRBJ2-1; perhaps D is TRBD1 or TRBD2 (5 bases each). The V gene lost 0 bases and the J gene lost 2 bases, with 12 bases spanning the gap. Germline loops: CDR1 SGHRS, CDR2 YFSETQ. This CDR3 has 16 amino acids. The CDR3 DNA reads as TGCGCCAGCAGCTTGGGAGGGGCCGTTACCTACAATGAGCAGTTCTTC. Protein: CASSLGGAVTYNEQFF.

The chain couples TRBV10-3 to TRBJ2-1; D might be TRBD2 (6 bases). Germline loops: CDR1 ENHRY, CDR2 SYGVKD. The CDR3 loop spans 14 amino acids. V was trimmed by 4 bases and J by 8 bases, leaving 15 bases between them. This CDR3 reads CAISGNTGGDEQFF. The DNA of the CDR3 is TGTGCCATCAGTGGTAACACCGGGGGAGATGAGCAGTTCTTC.

The rearrangement joins TRBV6-4 to TRBJ2-1; D is uncertain. Germline CDR1 MRHNA, CDR2 SNTAGT. The germline V and J ends were trimmed by 5 bases and 6 bases, with 11 bases remaining between them. The CDR3 contains 13 residues. CDR3 sequence: CASSKQTGNEQFF. The CDR3 DNA is TGTGCCAGCAGTAAGCAGACCGGCAATGAGCAGTTCTTC.

The V call is TRBV5-8, the J call TRBJ2-5; perhaps TRBD2 as D (5 bases). Germline CDR1 is SGHTS and CDR2 is YDEGEE. Trimming cost V 2 bases and J 1 base, with 9 bases left between them. The CDR3 contains 14 residues. CDR3 amino acids: CASSLGLLQETQYF. Written as DNA, the CDR3 is TGTGCCAGCAGCTTAGGACTCCTCCAAGAGACCCAGTACTTC.

V and J are TRBV28 and TRBJ2-7, with a weak D call TRBD2 (5 bases). Trimming cost V 7 bases and J 3 bases, with 22 bases left between them. Germline V gene lookup returns CDR1 MDHEN and CDR2 SYDVKM. This CDR3 is built from 16 residues. Written as DNA, the CDR3 is TGTGCCAGCAAAAAAACCTCCCCGGGATTCGGCTACGAGCAGTACTTC. It specifies CASKKTSPGFGYEQYF.

This clone occurred once. The chain joins TRBV6-1 to TRBJ2-3; 9 nucleotides agree with TRBD1. Germline assignment: CDR1 MNHNS and CDR2 SASEGT. The CDR3 is 14 amino acids. Unmatched junction bases numbered 5, after V lost 4 bases and J lost 6 bases. In DNA, the CDR3 is TGTGCCAGCAGTGTGGGGACAGGGAGGGATACGCAGTATTTT. It translates to CASSVGTGRDTQYF.

The chain combines TRBV28 with TRBJ1-3; D possibly corresponds to TRBD1 (6 bases). Between the trimmed V and J ends, which lost 8 bases and 4 bases, there was a span of 18 bases. The CDR3 is made up of 15 amino acids. Germline CDR1 reads MDHEN; CDR2 reads SYDVKM. The CDR3, as DNA: TGTGCCAGCCGTCTGGGGGGGCCGAAAGGAAACACCATATATTTT. Amino acids: CASRLGGPKGNTIYF.

The chain employs TRBV7-9 and TRBJ1-3; no reliable D call. Germline CDR1 is SEHNR and CDR2 is FQNEAQ (reference sequence). Trimming removed 9 bases at V and 1 base at J, with 10 bases between. This CDR3 comprises 13 residues. CDR3 DNA sequence: TGTGCCAGTCATGGAAAATCTGGAAACACCATATATTTT. Translating gives CASHGKSGNTIYF. Combining the CDR3 with reference TRBV7-9 and TRBJ1-3 gives the whole variable domain DTGVSQNPRHKITKRGQNVTFRCDPISEHNRLYWYRQTLGQGPEFLTYFQNEAQLEKSRLLSDRFSAERPKGSFSTLEIQRTEQGDSAMYLCASHGKSGNTIYFGEGSWLTVV.

The V gene is TRBV6-5, the J gene TRBJ1-5; D is perhaps TRBD1 (5 bases). CDR3 length: 15 amino acids. Per the germline V gene, CDR1 is MNHEY and CDR2 is SVGAGI. V was shortened by 0 bases and J by 5 bases, with 11 bases between the two germline ends. In nucleotides, the CDR3 is TGTGCCAGCAGTTACTCGGGGGGGATTGATCAGCCCCAGCATTTT. It yields the protein CASSYSGGIDQPQHF.

Note on this clone: The same CDR3 can be traced to other DNA sequences in this sample. The chain employs TRBV6-5 and TRBJ2-7, with a weak D call TRBD1 (6 bases). CDR3 length equals 13 residues. V was cut by 5 bases and J by 1 base, with 9 bases left in between. Germline CDR1 is MNHEY and CDR2 is SVGAGI. The CDR3 loop is CASSGTGSYEQYF. The CDR3 DNA is TGTGCCAGCAGTGGAACAGGGTCCTACGAGCAGTACTTC.

This chain joins TRBV5-1 and TRBJ2-7; D may be TRBD1 (6 bases). Trimming left V 2 bases short and J 5 bases short, with 11 bases between. Germline V gene sequence: CDR1 SGHRS, CDR2 YFSETQ. The CDR3 contains 13 residues. CDR3 residues: CASSLQGAHEQYF. In DNA form, the CDR3 reads TGCGCCAGCAGCTTACAGGGAGCCCACGAGCAGTACTTC.

V gene TRBV29-1 combines with J gene TRBJ1-2; D not certain. V lost 0 bases and J 5 bases, leaving 10 bases between the germline ends. Per the germline V gene, CDR1 is SQVTM and CDR2 is ANQGSEA. This CDR3 is 13 amino acids long. The CDR3 sequence: CSVEDRAQYGYTF. DNA for the CDR3: TGCAGCGTTGAAGATAGGGCACAATATGGCTACACCTTC.

The gene calls are TRBV7-2 and TRBJ2-7, with 9 bases lining up with TRBD1. V lost 2 bases to trimming and J lost 6 bases; unmatched junction nucleotides: 5. Germline loops: CDR1 SGHTA, CDR2 FQGNSA. CDR3 size: 14 residues. The CDR3 protein is CASSLRTGVSEQYF. CDR3 nucleotides: TGTGCCAGCAGCTTAAGGACAGGGGTTAGCGAGCAGTACTTC.

V usage is TRBV18 and J usage is TRBJ2-7, with a possible D match to TRBD2 (6 bases). V was pared by 4 bases and J by 1 base, with 17 bases between. From germline, CDR1 is KGHSH and CDR2 LQKENI. The CDR3 covers 16 residues. CDR3 sequence reads: CASSHPGLTSSYEQYF. For the CDR3, the DNA is TGTGCCAGCTCACATCCGGGACTCACAAGTTCCTACGAGCAGTACTTC.

The rearrangement joins TRBV5-5 to TRBJ2-3, with 14 positions matching TRBD2. Germline lookup yields CDR1 SGHKS and CDR2 YYEKEE (reference sequence). The CDR3 spans 17 residues. With 0 bases clipped from V and 4 bases from J, the junction kept 4 bases outside the gene matches. The CDR3 is CASSLAPTSGRADTQYF. CDR3 nucleotides: TGTGCCAGCAGCTTGGCTCCGACTAGCGGGAGGGCAGATACGCAGTATTTT.

Here the CDR3 DNA reads TGTGCCAGCAGCTTGGACATATACTCTGGAAACACCATATATTTT. Translated: CASSLDIYSGNTIYF. The chain uses TRBV7-9 and TRBJ1-3; TRBD1 might be the D (5 bases). In germline, CDR1 is SEHNR, CDR2 FQNEAQ (reference sequence). Trimming left V 3 bases short and J 0 bases short, with 9 bases between. The CDR3 is 15 amino acids.